Shown below are 2 T cell receptor beta chains from a single sample sequenced in a study of blood T cell repertoires in COVID-19. Clones were read by immunoSEQ multiplex PCR, and TCRdb kept only the in-frame ones, dropping some. Of about 350,000 clones in the sample, about 90% were seen once. Input material: PBMCs or T cells enriched from blood (not recorded which). Every receptor here comes from a woman younger than 45 who had recovered from COVID-19.

The V call is TRBV4-1, the J call TRBJ1-1; the D is unclear. Trimming left V 5 bases short and J 8 bases short, with 15 bases between. Looked up from germline, CDR1 is MGHRA and CDR2 is YSYEKL. The CDR3 consists of 13 residues. CDR3 sequence reads: CASSFRSHQEAFF. The CDR3 DNA reads TGCGCCAGCAGCTTTCGGTCCCATCAAGAAGCTTTCTTT.

The V call is TRBV7-8, the J call TRBJ1-3, with 8 bases that match TRBD1. Per the germline V gene, CDR1 is SGHVS and CDR2 is FQNEAQ. The CDR3 is made up of 15 amino acids. The junction had 7 bases not matched to a gene; V was cut back by 5 bases and J by 4 bases. The CDR3 is CASSDRQGQGNTIYF. CDR3 bases: TGTGCCAGCAGCGATCGACAGGGGCAGGGAAACACCATATATTTT.